Below, 14 T cell receptor beta chains from the same sample are listed, as sequenced in a study of Ad26.COV2.S vaccination and SARS-CoV-2 variants listed by TCRdb under 2021. The library was obtained by the immunoSEQ multiplex PCR assay. As stored in TCRdb, this immuneACCESS dataset retains in-frame rearrangements with V and J assigned. A fraction of the clones does not appear; measured against another copy, unresolved V genes explain less than half of the discrepancy, and the remainder lacks a known reason. The sample profile shows approximately 420,000 clones; 88% of them were found once. 3.5% to 4% of the sample rests with the top ten. Reading the label with the study, this specimen's treatment or condition is: over 15 received Ad26.COV2.S at low or high dose, single or two shots; a few received placebo; per-sample allocation not given. For vaccine and placebo recipients, the sequenced repertoires came from samples collected on day 63 after the first injection.

The input for sequencing was peripheral blood, taken in a trial of Ad26.COV2.S vaccine versus placebo. The receptor set was obtained from a person aged 18-60 years who received the Ad26.COV2.S COVID-19 vaccine or a placebo.

This chain joins TRBV5-1 and TRBJ2-3, with a weak D call TRBD2 (7 bases). The CDR3 consists of 18 residues. V was clipped by 2 bases and J by 2 bases, with 21 bases between them. Per the germline V gene, CDR1 is SGHRS and CDR2 is YFSETQ. The CDR3 DNA reads as TGCGCCAGCAGCTTTGGTCGGGGGGCCATTTACAACACAGATACGCAGTATTTT. As protein: CASSFGRGAIYNTDTQYF.

V usage is TRBV6-5 and J usage is TRBJ1-5; D not resolved. Between the trimmed V and J ends, which lost 6 bases and 0 bases, there was a span of 6 bases. From germline, CDR1 is MNHEY and CDR2 SVGAGI. The CDR3 extends over 13 amino acids. The CDR3 here is CASRRGSNQPQHF. In DNA, the CDR3 is TGTGCCAGCAGGAGAGGTAGCAATCAGCCCCAGCATTTT.

The rearrangement joins TRBV27 to TRBJ2-5; D gene uncertain. The CDR3 consists of 14 residues. V was shortened by 6 bases and J by 4 bases, with 15 bases between the two germline ends. CDR1 MNHEY and CDR2 SMNVEV come from the germline V gene (reference sequence). The CDR3 DNA reads as TGTGCCAGCAGCCGACGGTCAGGCCTAGAGACCCAGTACTTC. Residues: CASSRRSGLETQYF.

The gene calls are TRBV7-8 and TRBJ1-2, with D maybe TRBD1 (5 bases). Germline V gene sequence: CDR1 SGHVS, CDR2 FQNEAQ. The CDR3 has 13 residues. V lost 1 base and J lost 9, with 12 bases in between. CDR3 DNA sequence: TGTGCCAGCAGCTTAGAGGACAAACCAAGCTACACCTTC. It is translated as CASSLEDKPSYTF. The full variable domain, with the rest looked up from reference TRBV7-8 and TRBJ1-2, is GAGVSQSPRYKVAKRGQDVALRCDPISGHVSLFWYQQALGQGPEFLTYFQNEAQLDKSGLPSDRFFAERPEGSVSTLKIQRTQQEDSAVYLCASSLEDKPSYTFGSGTRLTVV.

V usage is TRBV30 and J usage is TRBJ2-3; 11 positions match TRBD1. Trimming took 4 bases from V and 2 from J; bases not matched to a gene: 5. Germline V CDR1 and CDR2: GTSNPN, SVGIG (reference sequence). The CDR3 sequence is 15 residues long. CDR3 nucleotide sequence: TGTGCCTGGACTAGGGACAGGGGGTTCACAGATACGCAGTATTTT. Its translation: CAWTRDRGFTDTQYF.

DNA of the CDR3: TGTGCCAGCAGTTTTGAACATGGGGCTGGGGCCAACGTCCTGACTTTC. Translated, it gives CASSFEHGAGANVLTF. The J gene is TRBJ2-6, the V gene TRBV6-4; D gene ambiguous. CDR1 is MRHNA, CDR2 SNTAGT, per germline. The V and J ends lost 5 bases and 2 bases respectively, with 13 bases between them. This CDR3 contains 16 residues.

The chain joins TRBV9 to TRBJ2-3, with D perhaps matching TRBD2 (5 bases). Trimming removed 4 bases at V and 1 base at J, with 16 bases between. CDR3 length equals 16 residues. Germline loops: CDR1 SGDLS, CDR2 YYNGEE. Here the CDR3 reads CASSSRLWSGTDTQYF. The CDR3 bases are TGTGCCAGCAGCTCTAGACTATGGTCCGGCACAGATACGCAGTATTTT.

The V and J genes are TRBV6-2 or TRBV6-3 and TRBJ2-1, with 12 bases aligning to TRBD2. V shed 1 base, J shed 6 bases, and the junction held 7 bases outside the gene matches. This CDR3 has 17 amino acids. Germline lookup yields CDR1 MNHEY and CDR2 SVGEGT. The CDR3 here is CASSYFASGGASNEQFF. DNA of the CDR3: TGTGCCAGCAGTTACTTTGCTAGCGGGGGGGCAAGCAATGAGCAGTTCTTC.

The chain employs TRBV4-2 and TRBJ2-7, with D uncertain. V gave up 1 base and J gave up 4 bases, with 14 bases separating them. Looked up from germline, CDR1 is LGHNA and CDR2 is YNFKEQ. The CDR3 has 15 amino acids. CDR3 region: CASSQGPDSEYEQYF. CDR3 nucleotide sequence: TGTGCCAGCAGCCAAGGACCCGACTCAGAATACGAGCAGTACTTC.

The gene calls are TRBV9 and TRBJ2-5; 9 bases are shared with TRBD2. This CDR3 spans 16 amino acids. Germline CDR1 is SGDLS and CDR2 is YYNGEE. V shed 0 bases and J 4 bases; nucleotides not matched to a gene: 7. CDR3 in DNA: TGTGCCAGCAGCGTAGGGGGGACTAGCTTCGGAGAGACCCAGTACTTC. Residues: CASSVGGTSFGETQYF.

The V and J genes are TRBV7-8 and TRBJ2-7; weak D call: TRBD1 (5 bases). Germline-derived CDR1 and CDR2 are SGHVS and FQNEAQ. V lost 1 base to trimming and J lost 3 bases, with 16 bases between them. The CDR3 runs 16 residues. CDR3 DNA sequence: TGTGCCAGCAGCTTAGAAGAGTCCAGGGTAGTCTACGAGCAGTACTTC. This codes for CASSLEESRVVYEQYF.

The V gene is TRBV11-2, the J gene TRBJ2-7, with D unclear. V gave up 5 bases and J gave up 0 bases, with 14 bases separating them. Germline V gives CDR1 SGHAT, CDR2 FQNNGV. This CDR3 spans 15 amino acids. CDR3 amino acids: CASSPVPRSSYEQYF. CDR3 DNA sequence: TGTGCCAGCAGCCCGGTTCCGAGAAGCTCCTACGAGCAGTACTTC.

The V and J genes are TRBV6-5 and TRBJ1-4, with a tentative D call TRBD1 (6 bases). Germline lookup yields CDR1 MNHEY and CDR2 SVGAGI. The CDR3 is 12 residues long. The germline V and J ends were trimmed by 11 bases and 7 bases, with 14 bases remaining between them. Here the CDR3 DNA reads TGTGCCGCATCTAGGGGGGGTGAAAAACTGTTTTTT. This translates into CAASRGGEKLFF.

The chain uses TRBV7-2 and TRBJ2-1; 9 nucleotides agree with TRBD1. The CDR3 has 14 amino acids. Germline V CDR1 and CDR2: SGHTA, FQGNSA. Trimming at V came to 5 bases and at J to 6 bases, leaving 5 bases not matched to a gene. CDR3 residues: CASSVDRGFNEQFF. CDR3 DNA sequence: TGTGCCAGCAGCGTGGACAGGGGTTTCAATGAGCAGTTCTTC.